This is a list of T cell receptor beta chains from one sample in a study of blood T cells in healthy people across ages. TCRdb re-called the 5' RACE reads through MiXCR, storing one row per CDR3 protein. This sample carries about 1.4 million distinct CDR3 sequences, roughly 64% of them seen once, and the ten largest clones take 5.5% to 8%. Sequenced: blood. The receptors were gathered from a man aged 18 to 29 in good health. CDR3s include the opening cysteine and the closing phenylalanine or tryptophan. The D gene is left open where the match is weak. Expanded clones are given a class, and other clones once, few, many or no size at all.

TRBJ1-1	-	TRBV6-1	-	CASSPNTGNTEAFF	TGTGCCAGCAGCCCTAACACAGGGAACACTGAAGCTTTCTTT
TRBJ1-6	-	TRBV6-1	-	CAGGQHQTNSPLHF	TGTGCCGGAGGACAGCATCAGACTAATTCACCCCTCCACTTT
TRBJ2-5	-	TRBV12-3/TRBV12-4	-	CASSFGNQAQETQYF	TGTGCCAGCAGTTTCGGGAACCAAGCCCAAGAGACCCAGTACTTC
TRBJ2-1	-	TRBV5-4	TRBD2	CASSSRTSGRAREQFF	TGTGCCAGCAGCTCCAGGACTAGCGGGAGGGCTCGTGAGCAGTTCTTC
TRBJ2-4	-	TRBV6-6	-	CASSWGTGAKNIQYF	TGTGCCAGCAGTTGGGGAACAGGAGCCAAAAACATTCAGTACTTC
TRBJ1-2	few	TRBV4-1	-	CASSAPATQGYGYTF	TGCGCCAGCAGCGCCCCGGCTACACAGGGATATGGCTACACCTTC
TRBJ2-7	-	TRBV7-2	-	CASSSASFNSEQYF	TGTGCCAGCAGCTCAGCCAGTTTCAACTCCGAGCAGTACTTC
TRBJ2-1	-	TRBV6-4	-	CASSDEGALNEQFF	TGTGCCAGCAGTGATGAGGGCGCCCTCAATGAGCAGTTCTTC
TRBJ1-1	-	TRBV7-2	-	CASSLARQGEAFF	TGTGCCAGCAGCTTAGCCCGGCAGGGAGAAGCTTTCTTT
TRBJ2-1	-	TRBV20-1	-	CSATPHGAGSANNEQFF	TGCAGTGCTACCCCCCACGGGGCAGGGTCGGCCAACAATGAGCAGTTCTTC
TRBJ1-1	-	TRBV7-2	-	CASSLDQGSTEAFF	TGTGCCAGCAGCTTAGATCAGGGGAGCACTGAAGCTTTCTTT
TRBJ2-3	-	TRBV20-1	-	CSAFATGGWGRTDTQYF	TGCAGTGCTTTCGCAACGGGAGGCTGGGGGCGGACAGATACGCAGTATTTT
TRBJ1-1	-	TRBV9	-	CASSQSWGLGTEAFF	TGTGCCAGCAGCCAAAGCTGGGGGTTAGGCACTGAAGCTTTCTTT
TRBJ2-3	-	TRBV28	-	CASSLRSLGALRDTQYF	TGTGCCAGCAGTTTACGCTCCCTCGGGGCATTGAGGGATACGCAGTATTTT
TRBJ1-5	-	TRBV4-1	-	CASSQAVSSNQPQHF	TGCGCCAGCAGCCAAGCGGTTAGTAGCAATCAGCCCCAGCATTTT
TRBJ2-5	-	TRBV6-7	TRBD1	CASSYRQGRKETQYF	TGTGCCAGCAGTTACCGACAGGGGCGAAAAGAGACCCAGTACTTC
TRBJ2-7	once	TRBV10-2	-	CASTVTVGSYEQYF	TGCGCCAGCACCGTGACAGTCGGCTCCTACGAGCAGTACTTC
TRBJ2-5	-	TRBV4-2	-	CASSQERTVAGQETQYF	TGTGCCAGCAGCCAAGAACGGACAGTAGCAGGCCAAGAGACCCAGTACTTC
TRBJ2-7	-	TRBV20-1	-	CSARSHLYEQYF	TGCAGTGCTAGATCCCATCTTTACGAGCAGTACTTC
TRBJ2-7	-	TRBV7-9	-	CASSLFGGSLQSYEQYF	TGTGCCAGCAGCTTATTTGGGGGTTCCCTCCAATCCTACGAGCAGTACTTC
TRBJ1-5	few	TRBV29-1	-	CSVRGGFNQPQHF	TGCAGCGTTCGCGGGGGCTTCAATCAGCCCCAGCATTTT